This TCR beta chain was captured in a study of Graves' ophthalmopathy and Graves' hyperthyroidism. The CDR3 is 17 amino acids. Germline V gene sequence: CDR1 MGHDK, CDR2 SYGVNS. Germline trimming cut 6 bases from V and 7 bases from J; bases unmatched to any gene: 14. CDR3 regions of TCR beta were amplified from RNA transcripts. RT-PCR in the first round used HTBI primers; a second-round multiplex PCR followed. TCRdb recomputed calls from the multiplex PCR reads with MiXCR, one row per CDR3 protein. This sample has some 750,000 distinct CDR3 sequences, with around 40% found just once. This clonotype was sampled from an adult man with Graves' ophthalmopathy. The sample taken for sequencing was peripheral blood. The chain has TRBV25-1 and TRBJ2-2; 10 bases align to TRBD1. CDR3 coding DNA: TGTGCCAGCAGCTCCTGGGGACAGGGGATAATAAGCGGGGAGCTGTTTTTT. Amino acids: CASSSWGQGIISGELFF.